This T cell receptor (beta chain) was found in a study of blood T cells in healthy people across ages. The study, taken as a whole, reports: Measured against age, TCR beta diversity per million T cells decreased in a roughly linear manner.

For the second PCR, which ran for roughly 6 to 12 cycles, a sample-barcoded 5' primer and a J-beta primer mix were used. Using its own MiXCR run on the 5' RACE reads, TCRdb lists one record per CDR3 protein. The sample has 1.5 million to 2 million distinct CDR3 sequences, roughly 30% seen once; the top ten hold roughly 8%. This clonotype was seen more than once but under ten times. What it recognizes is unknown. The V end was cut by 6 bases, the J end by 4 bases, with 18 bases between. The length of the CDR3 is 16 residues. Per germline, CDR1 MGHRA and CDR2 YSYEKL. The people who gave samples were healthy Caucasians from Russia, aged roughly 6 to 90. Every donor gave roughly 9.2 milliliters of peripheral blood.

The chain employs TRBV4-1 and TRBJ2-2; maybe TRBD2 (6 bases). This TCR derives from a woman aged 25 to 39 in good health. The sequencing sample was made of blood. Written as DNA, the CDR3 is TGCGCCAGCAGTGGGGTGCCCGCGGGAAGCACCGGGGAGCTGTTTTTT. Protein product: CASSGVPAGSTGELFF.